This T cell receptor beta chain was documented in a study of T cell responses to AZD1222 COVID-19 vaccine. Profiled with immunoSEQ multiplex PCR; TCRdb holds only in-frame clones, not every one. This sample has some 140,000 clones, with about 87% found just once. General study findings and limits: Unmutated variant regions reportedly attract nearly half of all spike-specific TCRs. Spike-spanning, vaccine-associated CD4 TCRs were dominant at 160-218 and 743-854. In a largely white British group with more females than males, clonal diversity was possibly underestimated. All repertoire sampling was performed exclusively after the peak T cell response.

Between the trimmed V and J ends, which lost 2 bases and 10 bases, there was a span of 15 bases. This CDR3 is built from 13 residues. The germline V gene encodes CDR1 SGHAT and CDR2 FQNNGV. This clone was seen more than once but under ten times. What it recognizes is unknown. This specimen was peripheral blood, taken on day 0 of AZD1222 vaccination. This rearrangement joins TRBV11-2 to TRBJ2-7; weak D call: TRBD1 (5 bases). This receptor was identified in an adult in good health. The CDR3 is CASSLSTAQRQYF. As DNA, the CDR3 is TGTGCCAGCAGCTTATCGACAGCGCAACGACAGTACTTC.